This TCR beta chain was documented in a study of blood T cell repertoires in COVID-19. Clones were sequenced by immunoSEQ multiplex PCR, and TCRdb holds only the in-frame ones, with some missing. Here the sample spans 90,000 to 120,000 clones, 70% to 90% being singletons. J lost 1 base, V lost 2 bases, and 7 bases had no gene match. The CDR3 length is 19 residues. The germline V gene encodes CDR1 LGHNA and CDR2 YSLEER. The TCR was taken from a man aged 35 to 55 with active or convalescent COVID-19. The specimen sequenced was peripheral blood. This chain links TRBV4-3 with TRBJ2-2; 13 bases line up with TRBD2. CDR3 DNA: TGCGCCAGCAGCCAATTCCTGGGACTAGCGGGGCGGAACACCGGGGAGCTGTTTTTT. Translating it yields CASSQFLGLAGRNTGELFF.